Shown below are 8 T cell receptor beta chains from a single sample sequenced in a study of blood T cell repertoires in COVID-19 (TCRdb year 2020). The library relied on the immunoSEQ multiplex PCR assay. TCRdb carries this immuneACCESS record with in-frame sequences only. Its versions omit some clonotypes, under half of them owing to an unresolved V gene in the studies checked, with the rest unexplained. Within this sample are almost 200,000 clones, with about 90% of them counted one time only. Approximately 7.6% of the sample is taken by the ten largest. The sample taken for sequencing was PBMCs or T cells enriched from blood (not recorded which). The receptors here all came from a woman aged 18-29 years who had recovered from COVID-19.

In its sample, this clone was seen once. V usage is TRBV11-2 and J usage is TRBJ2-5; 10 bases match TRBD2. CDR1 and CDR2 from the germline V gene are SGHAT and FQNNGV. With 0 bases clipped from V and 5 bases from J, the junction kept 6 bases outside the gene matches. This CDR3 region has 16 residues. The DNA of the CDR3 is TGTGCCAGCAGCTTAGACCTAGCGGGGGTGGGGGAGACCCAGTACTTC. Translation gives CASSLDLAGVGETQYF.

V and J are TRBV7-9 and TRBJ1-1; 7 bases map to TRBD1. With V trimmed by 5 bases and J by 4 bases, 7 bases remained unmatched. The germline CDR1 and CDR2 sequences are SEHNR and FQNEAQ (reference sequence). This CDR3 contains 14 residues. CDR3: CASSQKQGITEAFF. CDR3 bases: TGTGCCAGCAGCCAGAAACAGGGGATCACTGAAGCTTTCTTT. The variable domain in full, completed from reference TRBV7-9 and TRBJ1-1, reads DTGVSQNPRHKITKRGQNVTFRCDPISEHNRLYWYRQTLGQGPEFLTYFQNEAQLEKSRLLSDRFSAERPKGSFSTLEIQRTEQGDSAMYLCASSQKQGITEAFFGQGTRLTVV.

This clone was seen just once. The chain employs TRBV5-1 and TRBJ2-1, with D tentatively TRBD2 (5 bases). Germline CDR1 is SGHRS and CDR2 is YFSETQ. There are 15 residues in the CDR3. Trimming shortened V by 5 bases and J by 0 bases, and 12 bases separated the two germline ends. CDR3 bases: TGCGCCAGCAGTTTTAATGGGAGCTCCTACAATGAGCAGTTCTTC. Protein: CASSFNGSSYNEQFF.

The chain recombines TRBV30 with TRBJ1-1; 11 bases agree with TRBD1. This CDR3 spans 13 amino acids. Germline CDR1 and CDR2: GTSNPN and SVGIG (reference sequence). Trimming removed 7 bases from V and 5 bases from J; junction bases left unmatched: 6. In nucleotides, the CDR3 is TGTGCCTCGGACAGGGGGCGGCGGACTGAAGCTTTCTTT. This codes for CASDRGRRTEAFF.

The J gene is TRBJ2-3, the V gene TRBV2; maybe TRBD2 (6 bases). Germline V gives CDR1 SNHLY, CDR2 FYNNEI. The germline V and J ends were trimmed by 8 bases and 2 bases, with 11 bases remaining between them. The CDR3 is made up of 13 amino acids. The CDR3 region is CASGRGNTDTQYF. CDR3 sequence (DNA): TGTGCCAGCGGGCGGGGAAACACAGATACGCAGTATTTT.

The V call is TRBV9, the J call TRBJ2-5; 8 bases are a match to TRBD1. J gave up 3 bases and V 0 bases, and 7 bases lay outside the gene matches. The germline gives CDR1 SGDLS, CDR2 YYNGEE. The CDR3 covers 16 residues. This CDR3 is CASSVAFGQGEETQYF. The CDR3 bases are TGTGCCAGCAGCGTAGCGTTTGGACAGGGAGAAGAGACCCAGTACTTC.

The chain joins TRBV5-6 to TRBJ2-7, with D uncertain. Germline CDR1 reads SGHDT; CDR2 reads YYEEEE. The ends were cut back, 3 bases at V and 0 bases at J, with 4 bases in the middle. The CDR3 consists of 12 residues. CDR3 sequence: CASSSYSYEQYF. CDR3 in DNA: TGTGCCAGCAGCTCCTACTCCTACGAGCAGTACTTC.

CDR3 residues: CASSPGEGGNTEAFF. CDR3 coding DNA: TGTGCCAGCTCTCCGGGGGAGGGAGGGAACACTGAAGCTTTCTTT. This chain joins TRBV18 and TRBJ1-1; TRBD1 might be the D (5 bases). Germline values: CDR1 KGHSH, CDR2 LQKENI. The V end lost 6 bases, the J end lost 1 base, and 15 bases lay between the germline ends. This CDR3 spans 15 amino acids.